This section outlines one TCR beta chain sequence together with its context. Its antigen remains unidentified. These data are taken from a study of identical twins. Trimming stripped 7 bases from V and 10 bases from J, with 21 bases between. This CDR3 contains 14 residues. The germline V gene encodes CDR1 SGHRS and CDR2 YFSETQ. Study-wide findings and caveats: The authors drew conclusions from cross-sectional statistical analysis rather than following the same donors. Zero-insertion results could be subject to partial confounding by invariant MAIT and iNKT cells.

A universal primer site was created by template switching, with the cDNA bearing unique molecular identifiers. TCRdb re-called the 5' RACE reads through MiXCR, storing one row per CDR3 protein. The repertoire has 250,000 or so distinct CDR3 sequences, roughly 7% of them found once; the top ten carry approximately 3.7%. This same sample was also part of a study on yellow fever vaccine responses in identical twins. That source adds: Reportedly, twins' vaccine T cell responses looked partly convergent and partly personalized.

The sample consisted of memory (CD45RO+) T cells sorted from blood. The sequence came from a woman aged 18 to 35 in good health. The chain joins TRBV5-1 to TRBJ2-1; D possibly matches TRBD1 or TRBD2 (6 bases each). The CDR3 DNA is TGCGCCAGCGGGAGAGCGGAGGGGACACAAGAGCAGTTCTTC. Encoded protein: CASGRAEGTQEQFF.